The 15 T cell receptor beta chains below were found in one sample sequenced in a study of STAT5B mutations in CD4+ large granular lymphocyte leukemia. Some clones are missing from TCRdb's copy, which holds only in-frame ones; the method was immunoSEQ multiplex PCR. Of about 31,000 clones listed, about 89% were seen once; the top ten hold 0.41%. Sequenced input: CD4+ T cells from blood buffy coats. The receptors derive from a human donor in good health.

This rearrangement joins TRBV11-2 to TRBJ2-3; D call uncertain. The germline V and J ends were trimmed by 2 bases and 10 bases, with 13 bases remaining between them. The CDR3 consists of 13 residues. Germline-derived CDR1 and CDR2 are SGHAT and FQNNGV. The CDR3 sequence is CASSLTLGASQYF. CDR3 sequence (DNA): TGTGCCAGCAGCTTAACCTTAGGTGCTTCGCAGTATTTT.

On this clone itself: The same CDR3 arises from other DNA sequences in this sample as well. CDR3 nucleotides: TGTGCCAGCAGCTTAGTCGGTTACGAGCAGTACTTC. It translates to CASSLVGYEQYF. V is TRBV7-2 and J is TRBJ2-7; D call uncertain. The V end was cut by 1 base, the J end by 4 bases, with 5 bases between. The CDR3 length is 12 residues. CDR1 and CDR2 (germline): SGHTA, FQGNSA.

J is TRBJ2-1 and V is TRBV5-4; 9 bases map to TRBD2. In germline, CDR1 is SGHNT, CDR2 YYREEE (reference sequence). After removal of 0 bases from V and 5 bases from J, the junction contained 3 bases not matched to a gene. This CDR3 spans 15 amino acids. The CDR3 bases are TGTGCCAGCAGCTTGGGGCTAGCGGGAAACAATGAGCAGTTCTTC. As protein: CASSLGLAGNNEQFF.

The rearrangement uses TRBV27 and TRBJ1-5; D gene uncertain. From germline, CDR1 is MNHEY and CDR2 SMNVEV (reference sequence). This CDR3 is built from 14 residues. V lost 2 bases, J lost 2 bases, and 7 bases lay in between. DNA of the CDR3: TGTGCCAGCAGTTTAGATTGGGGCAATCAGCCCCAGCATTTT. Translating it yields CASSLDWGNQPQHF.

The V gene is TRBV6-1, the J gene TRBJ2-1; D remains unclear. Trimming removed 10 bases at V and 0 bases at J, with 10 bases between. The germline CDR1 and CDR2 sequences are MNHNS and SASEGT. This CDR3 is 13 amino acids long. This CDR3 is CATPRSSYNEQFF. The CDR3 DNA is TGTGCCACCCCGAGGAGCTCCTACAATGAGCAGTTCTTC.

On this clone: A junction end diverges from the germline sequence, so it may reflect a read error. The chain couples TRBV20-1 to TRBJ2-1; D not certain. CDR3 length: 11 residues. The V gene's germline CDR1 is DFQATT and CDR2 SNEGSKA (reference sequence). For the CDR3, the DNA is TGCAGTGCTAGGTCCTACACTGAGCAGTTCTTC. This codes for CSARSYTEQFF.

CDR3 loop: CASSLWGGISSYEQYF. In DNA form, the CDR3 reads TGTGCCAGCAGTTTATGGGGCGGAATAAGCTCCTACGAGCAGTACTTC. V and J are TRBV27 and TRBJ2-7; a possible D gene is TRBD1 (5 bases). The V and J ends lost 1 base and 0 bases respectively, with 13 bases between them. CDR3 length: 16 amino acids. Germline V gene sequence: CDR1 MNHEY, CDR2 SMNVEV (reference sequence).

The V call is TRBV10-3, the J call TRBJ2-2; 7 bases match TRBD1. J was trimmed by 1 base and V by 10 bases; bases with no gene match: 12. Looked up from germline, CDR1 is ENHRY and CDR2 is SYGVKD. The CDR3 totals 16 residues. In DNA, the CDR3 is TGTGCCACTACAGGGGTTAGGGGTTTGAACACCGGGGAGCTGTTTTTT. This translates into CATTGVRGLNTGELFF.

V and J are TRBV7-9 and TRBJ2-3; weak D call: TRBD2 (5 bases). Germline CDR1 is SEHNR and CDR2 is FQNEAQ (reference sequence). V dropped 5 bases and J dropped 2 bases, with 17 bases sitting between them. The CDR3 contains 16 residues. In DNA, the CDR3 is TGTGCCAGCAGCCGGGGTCGGTGGGCCCTCACAGATACGCAGTATTTT. Amino acid sequence: CASSRGRWALTDTQYF.

J is TRBJ2-1 and V is TRBV6-5; perhaps TRBD2 as D (5 bases). Germline V gives CDR1 MNHEY, CDR2 SVGAGI. CDR3 length: 16 amino acids. The ends were cut back, 0 bases at V and 0 bases at J, with 9 bases in the middle. CDR3 nucleotides: TGTGCCAGCAGTTACTCGAGAGGGCCCTCCTACAATGAGCAGTTCTTC. Protein product: CASSYSRGPSYNEQFF.

This clone showed up just a few times. The V and J genes are TRBV30 and TRBJ1-5, with a tentative D call TRBD1 (5 bases). V lost 3 bases and J lost 2, with 8 bases in between. This CDR3 contains 13 residues. From germline, CDR1 is GTSNPN and CDR2 SVGIG (reference sequence). For the CDR3, the DNA is TGTGCCTGGAGGTCGGGGGGCAATCAGCCCCAGCATTTT. Translating it yields CAWRSGGNQPQHF.

The chain is built from TRBV5-3 and TRBJ1-5; D uncertain. TRBV5-3 is placed among ORFs of uncertain function. The V end lost 6 bases, the J end lost 0 bases, and 4 bases lay between the germline ends. The CDR3 spans 12 residues. CDR3 in DNA: TGTGCCAGAAAGGCTAGCAATCAGCCCCAGCATTTT. This codes for CARKASNQPQHF.

For the CDR3, the DNA is TGCGCCAGCCACCAGGACTTCCGGACAGGGACTAATCACTATGGCTACACCTTC. Amino acid sequence: CASHQDFRTGTNHYGYTF. The genes are TRBV23-1 and TRBJ1-2; 8 bases are shared with TRBD1. TRBV23-1 is labeled an ORF, and its function is uncertain. With V trimmed by 8 bases and J by 3 bases, 20 bases remained unmatched. The length of the CDR3 is 18 residues.

This chain links TRBV27 with TRBJ2-2, with 7 nucleotides matching TRBD2. The V gene end was trimmed by 6 bases and the J gene end by 0 bases; junction bases not matched to a gene: 7. This CDR3 comprises 16 residues. Germline V gene sequence: CDR1 MNHEY, CDR2 SMNVEV (reference sequence). In DNA, the CDR3 is TGTGCCAGCAGGGGGATAGCGGGCTCGAACACCGGGGAGCTGTTTTTT. Translation: CASRGIAGSNTGELFF.

The V gene is TRBV29-1, the J gene TRBJ2-1, with no clear D. Deletions cut 6 bases from V and 0 bases from J, with 12 bases between. The CDR3 spans 14 residues. CDR1 and CDR2 from the germline V gene are SQVTM and ANQGSEA. CDR3 bases: TGCAGCGTCCTTCCCCTAAGCTCCTACAATGAGCAGTTCTTC. Amino acid sequence: CSVLPLSSYNEQFF.